The 29 T cell receptor beta chains given below trace back to one sample, sequenced in a study of blood T cell repertoires in COVID-19. Using immunoSEQ multiplex PCR, the repertoire was profiled, and TCRdb retains in-frame clones only, with some absent. The repertoire includes some 120,000 clones, over 75% of them detected once, and roughly 1.1% sits in the top ten. Material: peripheral blood. These receptors all stem from an elderly woman with acute or convalescent COVID-19.

The chain is built from TRBV7-9 and TRBJ1-3, with 7 bases that match TRBD1. CDR1 SEHNR and CDR2 FQNEAQ come from the germline V gene (reference sequence). After removal of 8 bases from V and 1 base from J, the junction contained 5 bases not matched to a gene. The CDR3 has 14 residues. The CDR3 reads CASGDRVSGNTIYF. In nucleotides, the CDR3 is TGTGCCAGCGGAGACAGGGTTTCTGGAAACACCATATATTTT.

The rearrangement uses TRBV6-5 and TRBJ2-3; 10 bases are a match to TRBD2. The CDR3 contains 15 residues. Per germline, CDR1 MNHEY and CDR2 SVGAGI. V was pared by 7 bases and J by 1 base, with 5 bases of the junction left unmatched. CDR3 in DNA: TGTGCCAGCAACCGAGGGACTAGCGGCACAGATACGCAGTATTTT. Amino acid sequence: CASNRGTSGTDTQYF.

The rearrangement joins TRBV28 to TRBJ1-6; D is possibly TRBD1 (6 bases). CDR3 length: 13 amino acids. CDR1 and CDR2 from the germline V gene are MDHEN and SYDVKM. V lost 4 bases and J lost 9, with 10 bases in between. For the CDR3, the DNA is TGTGCCAGCAGTTCTACAGGGTCTTCACCCCTCCACTTT. This codes for CASSSTGSSPLHF.

This clone was observed a single time. J is TRBJ2-1 and V is TRBV20-1; tentatively, D is TRBD2 (7 bases). The CDR3 is 11 amino acids. Per the germline V gene, CDR1 is DFQATT and CDR2 is SNEGSKA (reference sequence). Trimming shortened V by 6 bases and J by 14 bases, and 17 bases separated the two germline ends. DNA for the CDR3: TGCAGTGCGAGGGGGGCGGGAGAGGAGTTCTTC. Translating it yields CSARGAGEEFF.

This clone was seen a single time. This rearrangement joins TRBV5-5 to TRBJ2-5; 7 nucleotides match TRBD1. The CDR3 extends over 14 amino acids. Losses at the gene ends were 3 bases for V and 4 bases for J; bases not matched to a gene: 6. Germline CDR1 is SGHKS and CDR2 is YYEKEE (reference sequence). CDR3 sequence reads: CASSYRGQGETQYF. In DNA, the CDR3 is TGTGCCAGCAGCTATAGGGGGCAGGGAGAGACCCAGTACTTC.

This chain connects TRBV18 to TRBJ1-1; 10 bases align to TRBD1. CDR3 size: 16 residues. Germline CDR1 and CDR2: KGHSH and LQKENI. V was pared by 4 bases and J by 5 bases, with 10 bases of the junction left unmatched. CDR3 residues: CASSLNRQGASTEAFF. The CDR3 DNA sequence: TGTGCCAGCTCACTGAATCGACAGGGGGCTAGTACTGAAGCTTTCTTT.

The chain carries TRBV27 and TRBJ2-4, with TRBD2 identical over 9 bases. This CDR3 comprises 14 residues. The germline V gene has CDR1 MNHEY and CDR2 SMNVEV (reference sequence). With 5 bases clipped from V and 8 bases from J, the junction kept 7 bases outside the gene matches. In nucleotides, the CDR3 is TGTGCCAGCAGTGCGGGACTAGCAGGGGACATTCAGTACTTC. Protein: CASSAGLAGDIQYF.

This chain links TRBV7-9 with TRBJ2-2; TRBD1 aligns across 12 bases. Germline-derived CDR1 and CDR2 are SEHNR and FQNEAQ (reference sequence). The V gene end was trimmed by 5 bases and the J gene end by 6 bases; junction bases not matched to a gene: 10. This CDR3 has 17 residues. CDR3 loop: CASSPGQGAPIPGELFF. The CDR3 DNA is TGTGCCAGCAGCCCGGGACAGGGGGCACCAATTCCCGGGGAGCTGTTTTTT.

This rearrangement joins TRBV28 to TRBJ2-5; 8 nucleotides agree with TRBD2. The CDR3 spans 14 residues. V shed 2 bases, J shed 5 bases, and the junction held 4 bases outside the gene matches. Germline V gives CDR1 MDHEN, CDR2 SYDVKM. CDR3 in amino acids: CASSLLAGAETQYF. DNA for the CDR3: TGTGCCAGCAGTTTACTAGCGGGCGCGGAGACCCAGTACTTC.

This chain links TRBV2 with TRBJ1-2, with 7 bases matching TRBD1. CDR1 is SNHLY, CDR2 FYNNEI, per germline. The CDR3 is made up of 14 amino acids. The V segment lost 4 bases and the J segment 3 bases; nucleotides outside the gene matches: 5. The CDR3 DNA reads as TGTGCCAGCAGTGTCCTTGGGACAGACTATGGCTACACCTTC. The encoded protein is CASSVLGTDYGYTF.

The CDR3 coding sequence is TGTGCCAGCCACCTCAGGTTCAATGAGCAGTTCTTC. Amino acid sequence: CASHLRFNEQFF. The chain couples TRBV7-2 to TRBJ2-1; no firm D call. Germline V gene sequence: CDR1 SGHTA, CDR2 FQGNSA. Trimming removed 8 bases from V and 6 bases from J, with 11 bases in between. The CDR3 spans 12 residues.

This chain connects TRBV12-3 or TRBV12-4 to TRBJ1-5; tentative D call: TRBD1 (5 bases). The CDR3 extends over 13 amino acids. V was shortened by 7 bases and J by 4 bases, with 11 bases between the two germline ends. CDR3 protein: CASKGGQNQPQHF. CDR3 coding DNA: TGTGCCAGCAAGGGAGGACAAAATCAGCCCCAGCATTTT.

The chain joins TRBV6-5 to TRBJ1-5; tentatively, D is TRBD1 (6 bases). This CDR3 has 14 residues. Germline CDR1 reads MNHEY; CDR2 reads SVGAGI. Trimming stripped 6 bases from V and 0 bases from J, with 9 bases between. This CDR3 is CASRTGNSNQPQHF. As DNA, the CDR3 is TGTGCCAGCAGGACAGGCAATAGCAATCAGCCCCAGCATTTT.

The chain combines TRBV6-2 or TRBV6-3 with TRBJ2-1; D is uncertain. The CDR3 is made up of 14 amino acids. CDR1 MNHEY and CDR2 SVGEGT come from the germline V gene. V was trimmed by 5 bases and J by 3 bases, leaving 11 bases between them. The CDR3 sequence: CASSQNIIYNEQFF. The CDR3 DNA follows: TGTGCCAGCAGTCAAAACATCATCTACAATGAGCAGTTCTTC.

As to this clone: The CDR3 carries no conserved terminal phenylalanine or tryptophan, so it likely arises from a read error. The DNA is omitted, as the CDR3 cannot be located on it reliably, and the CDR3 follows TCRdb's listing. This chain connects TRBV6-1 to TRBJ1-2. The CDR3 spans 13 residues, counting both ends. Looked up from germline, CDR1 is MNHNS and CDR2 is SASEGT. CDR3 residues: CASSEALLGPTLP.

The V gene is TRBV19, the J gene TRBJ1-5; perhaps TRBD1 as D (6 bases). Germline CDR1 is LNHDA and CDR2 is SQIVND (reference sequence). Trimming shortened V by 4 bases and J by 6 bases, and 13 bases separated the two germline ends. The CDR3 loop spans 14 amino acids. CDR3 coding DNA: TGTGCCAGTAGTACCACAGGGTTGGGTCAGCCCCAGCATTTT. This translates into CASSTTGLGQPQHF.

This rearrangement joins TRBV5-6 to TRBJ1-1, with a possible D match to TRBD1 (6 bases). The V and J ends lost 4 bases and 6 bases respectively, with 10 bases between them. Germline V gives CDR1 SGHDT, CDR2 YYEEEE. The CDR3 covers 12 residues. The CDR3 loop is CASSLWTAEAFF. DNA for the CDR3: TGTGCCAGCAGCCTATGGACAGCTGAAGCTTTCTTT. Variable domain in full (rest from reference TRBV5-6 and TRBJ1-1): DAGVTQSPTHLIKTRGQQVTLRCSPKSGHDTVSWYQQALGQGPQFIFQYYEEEERQRGNFPDRFSGHQFPNYSSELNVNALLLGDSALYLCASSLWTAEAFFGQGTRLTVV.

This clone was picked up a small number of times. The gene calls are TRBV19 and TRBJ1-2; TRBD1 matches at 9 bases. The CDR3 has 16 residues. Germline V gene sequence: CDR1 LNHDA, CDR2 SQIVND (reference sequence). V lost 3 bases to trimming and J lost 4 bases; unmatched junction nucleotides: 9. DNA of the CDR3: TGTGCCAGTAGTATGGGGGGACAGGGACGGATCTATGGCTACACCTTC. It is translated as CASSMGGQGRIYGYTF. Full variable domain (outside the CDR3, taken from reference TRBV19 and TRBJ1-2): DGGITQSPKYLFRKEGQNVTLSCEQNLNHDAMYWYRQDPGQGLRLIYYSQIVNDFQKGDIAEGYSVSREKKESFPLTVTSAQKNPTAFYLCASSMGGQGRIYGYTFGSGTRLTVV.

This clone was picked up one time. This rearrangement joins TRBV19 to TRBJ2-3; D may be TRBD1 (6 bases). This CDR3 region has 15 residues. CDR1 is LNHDA, CDR2 SQIVND, per germline (reference sequence). V was cut by 4 bases and J by 3 bases, with 14 bases left in between. This CDR3 reads CASSNRDKLTDTQYF. The CDR3 region has the DNA TGTGCCAGTAGTAACCGGGACAAACTAACAGATACGCAGTATTTT.

This sequence joins TRBV5-1 and TRBJ2-1; 11 nucleotides line up with TRBD2. Trimming cost V 3 bases and J 7 bases; bases outside gene matches: 9. The CDR3 totals 16 residues. In germline, CDR1 is SGHRS, CDR2 YFSETQ. CDR3 region: CASSYNSGGARNEQFF. In DNA, the CDR3 is TGCGCCAGCAGCTATAATAGCGGGGGGGCCCGAAATGAGCAGTTCTTC.

The V gene is TRBV5-4, the J gene TRBJ1-1, with 9 bases lining up with TRBD1. The CDR3 has 14 residues. V trimming: 3 bases; J trimming: 8 bases; junction bases outside the gene matches: 8. Germline values: CDR1 SGHNT, CDR2 YYREEE (reference sequence). CDR3 sequence: CASSSGQGGSEAFF. DNA for the CDR3: TGTGCCAGCAGCTCGGGACAGGGCGGATCGGAAGCTTTCTTT.

V usage is TRBV19 and J usage is TRBJ2-1; 8 bases are shared with TRBD2. V was pared by 8 bases and J by 6 bases, with 9 bases of the junction left unmatched. The germline CDR1 and CDR2 sequences are LNHDA and SQIVND (reference sequence). This CDR3 has 14 residues. CDR3 sequence (DNA): TGTGCCAGTTGTAAGCGGGGGCCCCCCAATGAGCAGTTCTTC. It codes for CASCKRGPPNEQFF.

The chain links TRBV5-1 to TRBJ2-2; 7 bases fit TRBD2. J lost 6 bases, V lost 5 bases, and 4 bases had no gene match. This CDR3 has 13 amino acids. Germline assignment: CDR1 SGHRS and CDR2 YFSETQ. CDR3 sequence: CASRLSGAGELFF. CDR3 DNA sequence: TGCGCCAGCAGGTTGAGCGGGGCCGGGGAGCTGTTTTTT.

This clone was recorded once. V and J are TRBV5-1 and TRBJ1-2; D unclear. Germline V gene lookup returns CDR1 SGHRS and CDR2 YFSETQ. The V end lost 0 bases, the J end lost 4 bases, and 7 bases lay between the germline ends. This CDR3 contains 13 residues. CDR3 protein: CASSLGGSYGYTF. DNA of the CDR3: TGCGCCAGCAGCTTGGGAGGGAGCTATGGCTACACCTTC. The full variable domain, in which reference TRBV5-1 and TRBJ1-2 provide the parts outside the CDR3, is KAGVTQTPRYLIKTRGQQVTLSCSPISGHRSVSWYQQTPGQGLQFLFEYFSETQRNKGNFPGRFSGRQFSNSRSEMNVSTLELGDSALYLCASSLGGSYGYTFGSGTRLTVV.

The rearrangement joins TRBV5-1 to TRBJ2-2; 9 bases match TRBD2. Germline V lookup: CDR1 SGHRS, CDR2 YFSETQ. V lost 2 bases, J lost 3 bases, and 2 bases stayed unmatched. This CDR3 has 15 amino acids. The CDR3 region is CASSLAGGYTGELFF. The DNA for the CDR3 is TGCGCCAGCAGCTTAGCGGGGGGTTACACCGGGGAGCTGTTTTTT.

Here the CDR3 reads CASSLSGDRGLGYSNQPQHF. The CDR3 DNA reads TGTGCCAGCAGTTTATCCGGGGACAGGGGGTTAGGTTATAGCAATCAGCCCCAGCATTTT. This rearrangement joins TRBV27 to TRBJ1-5; 11 bases are shared with TRBD1. The J segment lost 0 bases and the V segment lost 0 bases, leaving 10 bases of the junction unmatched. This CDR3 spans 20 amino acids. Germline CDR1 reads MNHEY; CDR2 reads SMNVEV (reference sequence).

This chain connects TRBV19 to TRBJ2-1; TRBD2 matches 7 bases. The CDR3 contains 15 residues. V dropped 5 bases and J dropped 3; count of bases not matched to a gene: 7. CDR1 and CDR2 from the germline V gene are LNHDA and SQIVND (reference sequence). The CDR3 region is CASSPSSGDYNEQFF. The CDR3 DNA sequence: TGTGCCAGTAGTCCTAGCAGCGGGGACTACAATGAGCAGTTCTTC. The whole variable domain, remainder taken from reference TRBV19 and TRBJ2-1, is DGGITQSPKYLFRKEGQNVTLSCEQNLNHDAMYWYRQDPGQGLRLIYYSQIVNDFQKGDIAEGYSVSREKKESFPLTVTSAQKNPTAFYLCASSPSSGDYNEQFFGPGTRLTVL.

The gene calls are TRBV7-9 and TRBJ1-2; D is unclear. CDR1 and CDR2 from the germline V gene are SEHNR and FQNEAQ (reference sequence). The V and J ends lost 5 bases and 5 bases respectively, with 15 bases between them. The CDR3 totals 14 residues. The chain's CDR3 is CASSPPAGKYGYTF. The DNA of the CDR3 is TGTGCCAGCAGCCCCCCGGCGGGGAAGTATGGCTACACCTTC.

The J gene is TRBJ1-3, the V gene TRBV3-1 (or the pseudogene TRBV3-2), with TRBD1 matching over 9 bases. The germline CDR1 and CDR2 sequences are LGHDT and YNNKEL (reference sequence). This CDR3 has 16 residues. The J segment lost 6 bases and the V segment lost 4 bases, leaving 10 bases of the junction unmatched. The CDR3 sequence is CASSPKGTGILNTIYF. The CDR3, as DNA: TGTGCCAGCAGCCCGAAGGGGACAGGGATTTTAAACACCATATATTTT.